This TCR beta chain was recorded in a study of beta chain features in type 1 diabetes. Across the whole study: The number of sorted cells examined across all samples was under 140,000,000.

Points from the study as a whole: Shorter TCRB CDR3s, moderately but significantly so, were found in Type 1 diabetes patients in all four CD4+ subsets.

Details on this clone: No antigen is known for it.

cDNA synthesis used the whole RNA isolate, giving expressed TCRB sequences. Naive, central memory and regulatory T cell samples averaged about 3.57 million reads. The method was immunoSEQ multiplex PCR; TCRdb's version includes in-frame clones alone and lacks a portion of them. The sample gives hundreds of thousands of clones, roughly an eighth of which show up once; approximately 0.039% is in the top ten. The V gene end was trimmed by 4 bases and the J gene end by 11 bases; junction bases not matched to a gene: 19. This CDR3 region has 16 residues. Germline CDR1 LGHNA, CDR2 YNFKEQ. Sequenced input: naive CD4+ T cells from blood. The V call is TRBV4-2, the J call TRBJ1-1, with TRBD1 matching over 7 bases. This receptor was identified in a man between 18 and 35 years old with type 1 diabetes. The CDR3 DNA is TGTGCCAGCAGCCGGGGGGAGGGACAGACTTCGAATAGGGCTTTCTTT. This codes for CASSRGEGQTSNRAFF.